One sample yielded the 25 T cell receptor beta chains listed below, sequenced in a study of CD8+CD57+ T cells in acquired aplastic anemia (dated by TCRdb to 2017 to 2018). Sequencing was carried out with an Illumina HiSeq 2000. TCR beta VDJ combination and CDR3 sequence profiling used genomic DNA as the template. TCRdb ran its own pipeline on the public reads, namely fastp trimming at Q25 and MiXCR clone calling, and kept in-frame beta chains. CDR3 protein duplicates are merged, each entry listing the most common genes and DNA. This sample comprises around 400,000 distinct CDR3 sequences, around 68% of them detected only once. Clones ranked in the top ten supply less than 4% of the sample. The sample taken for sequencing was sorted CD4+, CD8+, or CD8+CD57+ T cells (not recorded which) from PBMCs. The receptors were gathered from a human donor in good health, serving as a control.

This clonotype came up many times. The gene calls are TRBV10-3 and TRBJ2-2; tentatively, D is TRBD1 (5 bases). The CDR3 has 14 residues. Per germline, CDR1 ENHRY and CDR2 SYGVKD. Trimming removed 2 bases from V and 3 bases from J, with 7 bases in between. CDR3 loop: CAISEDSYTGELFF. CDR3 sequence (DNA): TGTGCCATCAGTGAGGACAGTTACACCGGGGAGCTGTTTTTT.

This clonotype was counted between two and nine times. The rearrangement links TRBV10-3 to TRBJ1-2, with D unclear. The V and J ends lost 5 bases and 8 bases respectively, with 9 bases between them. The CDR3 sequence is 11 residues long. Germline V gene lookup returns CDR1 ENHRY and CDR2 SYGVKD. The CDR3 sequence is CAISLGVGYTF. CDR3 sequence (DNA): TGTGCCATCAGTTTAGGTGTCGGCTACACCTTC.

The CDR3 sequence is CATGSNRDHEQFF. The CDR3 region has the DNA TGTGCCACTGGGAGTAACAGGGATCATGAGCAGTTCTTC. The genes are TRBV24-1 and TRBJ2-1; tentative D call: TRBD1 (6 bases). Trimming left V 10 bases short and J 8 bases short, with 17 bases between. CDR1 and CDR2 from the germline V gene are KGHDR and SFDVKD. This CDR3 is built from 13 residues.

The chain carries TRBV6-1 and TRBJ1-6; TRBD1 aligns across 10 bases. J was trimmed by 14 bases and V by 10 bases; bases with no gene match: 11. The CDR3 has 13 amino acids. Per the germline V gene, CDR1 is MNHNS and CDR2 is SASEGT. The CDR3 spells CAIRPGQGKTLHF. For the CDR3, the DNA is TGTGCCATCAGGCCGGGACAGGGGAAAACCCTCCACTTT.

V usage is TRBV7-7 and J usage is TRBJ2-2; D remains ambiguous. The CDR3 spans 15 residues. Looked up from germline, CDR1 is SSHAT and CDR2 is FNYEAQ (reference sequence). Trimming stripped 5 bases from V and 11 bases from J, with 21 bases between. CDR3 protein: CASSVGQSNTEELFF. CDR3 in DNA: TGTGCCAGCAGCGTTGGGCAGTCTAACACCGAAGAGCTGTTTTTT. The full variable domain, completed using reference TRBV7-7 and TRBJ2-2, is GAGVSQSPRYKVTKRGQDVTLRCDPISSHATLYWYQQALGQGPEFLTYFNYEAQPDKSGLPSDRFSAERPEGSISTLTIQRTEQRDSAMYRCASSVGQSNTEELFFGEGSRLTVL.

Points on this clonotype: Relative to the germline gene, one junction end is altered; a read error may explain this. The CDR3 is CATSRATALDEHYF. CDR3 sequence (DNA): TGTGCCACCAGCAGAGCGACAGCGCTCGATGAGCACTACTTC. This chain uses TRBV15 with TRBJ1-2, with D perhaps matching TRBD1 (5 bases). Germline V gene lookup returns CDR1 LNHNV and CDR2 YYDKDF (reference sequence). The length of the CDR3 is 14 residues.

The rearrangement links TRBV29-1 to TRBJ1-2, with D possibly being TRBD1 (5 bases). Trimming removed 2 bases at V and 6 bases at J, with 7 bases between. The CDR3 is made up of 11 amino acids. Germline assignment: CDR1 SQVTM and CDR2 ANQGSEA. The DNA for the CDR3 is TGCAGCGTTGAATCAGGGAATGGCTACACCTTC. Translating gives CSVESGNGYTF.

The chain uses TRBV20-1 and TRBJ2-7; D not certain. This CDR3 has 11 amino acids. Trimming stripped 6 bases from V and 0 bases from J, with 6 bases between. CDR1 and CDR2 (germline): DFQATT, SNEGSKA (reference sequence). This chain's CDR3 is CSAVGSYEQYF. The CDR3 region has the DNA TGCAGTGCCGTCGGCTCCTACGAGCAGTACTTC.

As for this clonotype: In this CDR3 the conserved last residue, phenylalanine or tryptophan, is missing, so a read error is likely. The V and J genes are TRBV7-7 and TRBJ2-5, with no clear D. Germline V gene data show CDR1 as SSHAT and CDR2 as FNYEAQ (reference sequence). The CDR3 totals 13 residues. With 5 bases removed from V and 1 base from J, the gap between germline ends came to 8 bases. This CDR3 is CASSQDGQETQYS. In DNA form, the CDR3 reads TGTGCCAGCAGCCAAGACGGCCAAGAGACCCAGTACTCC.

The chain uses TRBV20-1 and TRBJ2-7, with D maybe TRBD2 (6 bases). CDR1 DFQATT and CDR2 SNEGSKA come from the germline V gene (reference sequence). This CDR3 has 13 residues. The V end was cut by 0 bases, the J end by 7 bases, with 13 bases between. CDR3 nucleotide sequence: TGCAGTGCTAGAGATCTGGGGACTGAAGAGCAGTACTTC. Translated: CSARDLGTEEQYF.

The table lists this clonotype with many counts. J is TRBJ2-7 and V is TRBV6-5; TRBD2 might be the D (6 bases). The germline gives CDR1 MNHEY, CDR2 SVGAGI. The CDR3 length is 13 residues. Between the trimmed V and J ends, which lost 2 bases and 5 bases, there was a span of 10 bases. The CDR3 sequence is CASSYRPGDEQYF. The CDR3, as DNA: TGTGCCAGCAGTTACCGACCGGGGGACGAGCAGTACTTC.

This clonotype has just one count. Likely a read error: the CDR3 ends without its conserved phenylalanine or tryptophan. Because the CDR3's place on the DNA is in doubt, the DNA is left out and the CDR3 is given as listed by TCRdb. The rearrangement joins TRBV14 to TRBJ2-2; no DNA check was done on the table's D call, TRBD2. Per germline, CDR1 SGHDN and CDR2 FVKESK. The CDR3 comprises 13 residues, both ends counted. CDR3 amino acids: CASSQETRAGANV.

The chain couples TRBV12-3 or TRBV12-4 to TRBJ1-1, with D unclear. V lost 6 bases and J lost 0, with 14 bases in between. The CDR3 extends over 15 amino acids. CDR3 in DNA: TGTGCCAGCAGCCTTAGACCCCTTTTGAACACTGAAGCTTTCTTT. It is translated as CASSLRPLLNTEAFF.

Comment on this clonotype: Its ends do not fully match the called genes, so a read error is possible. This chain links TRBV7-2 with TRBJ2-3; perhaps TRBD2 as D (6 bases). The CDR3 has 14 residues. CDR1 and CDR2 (germline): SGHTA, FQGNSA. The CDR3 DNA reads as TGTGCCAGCACCTCCGGACCGTTGCGGGATACGCGGTATTTT. It encodes CASTSGPLRDTRYF.

J is TRBJ2-5 and V is TRBV6-6, with 12 nucleotides matching TRBD2. The CDR3 extends over 16 amino acids. Germline-derived CDR1 and CDR2 are MNHNY and SVGAGI (reference sequence). Trimming removed 4 bases from V and 5 bases from J; junction bases left unmatched: 8. DNA for the CDR3: TGTGCCAGCAGTTCCTCTAGCGGGGGGGCCGTCGAGACCCAGTACTTC. Protein: CASSSSSGGAVETQYF.

This chain uses TRBV20-1 with TRBJ2-3; D remains ambiguous. V was pared by 1 base and J by 7 bases, with 12 bases between. This CDR3 region has 13 residues. Germline V gene sequence: CDR1 DFQATT, CDR2 SNEGSKA (reference sequence). Written as DNA, the CDR3 is TGCAGTGCTAGAGCCCGTTGCACCTATACGCAGTATTTT. This codes for CSARARCTYTQYF.

This clonotype has a count of ten or more. This chain uses TRBV10-3 with TRBJ2-5, with D maybe TRBD1 (8 bases). CDR1 ENHRY and CDR2 SYGVKD come from the germline V gene. Deletions cut 8 bases from V and 5 bases from J, with 21 bases between. The CDR3 covers 15 residues. CDR3 region: CAIAIQGGEAETQYF. The CDR3 coding sequence is TGTGCCATCGCGATACAGGGGGGGGAAGCGGAGACCCAGTACTTC.

The V call is TRBV12-3 or TRBV12-4, the J call TRBJ2-7; no reliable D call. The CDR3 consists of 14 residues. V lost 4 bases to trimming and J lost 2 bases, with 12 bases between them. CDR3 in amino acids: CASSSARATYEQYF. In DNA form, the CDR3 reads TGTGCCAGCAGTTCAGCAAGGGCCACCTACGAGCAGTACTTC.

This clonotype was seen a few times. The chain has TRBV10-3 and TRBJ1-1; D is unclear. The CDR3 loop spans 14 amino acids. Germline-derived CDR1 and CDR2 are ENHRY and SYGVKD. Deletions cut 4 bases from V and 4 bases from J, with 13 bases between. The CDR3 protein is CAISGSVKGTEAFF. CDR3 DNA sequence: TGTGCCATCAGTGGGTCAGTGAAAGGCACTGAAGCTTTCTTT.

With regard to this clonotype: One end of the junction is discordant with germline, which a read error may explain. The chain uses TRBV7-2 and TRBJ2-5, with no clear D. The CDR3 consists of 13 residues. Germline-derived CDR1 and CDR2 are SGHTA and FQGNSA. The CDR3 region has the DNA TGTGCCAGCAGCTTAGAACAGCACGAGACCGAGTACTTC. It codes for CASSLEQHETEYF. Looking up the rest from reference TRBV7-2 and TRBJ2-5 gives the full variable domain: GAGVSQSPSNKVTEKGKDVELRCDPISGHTALYWYRQSLGQGLEFLIYFQGNSAPDKSGLPSDRFSAERTGGSVSTLTIQRTQQEDSAVYLCASSLEQHETEYFGPGTRLLVL.

The chain couples TRBV2 to TRBJ2-3; 8 bases line up with TRBD2. V lost 5 bases to trimming and J lost 1 base; unmatched junction nucleotides: 8. Germline V gene sequence: CDR1 SNHLY, CDR2 FYNNEI. The CDR3 length is 16 residues. The DNA of the CDR3 is TGTGCCAGCAGTACTGAGCGGGGGAAAGGCACAGATACGCAGTATTTT. It encodes CASSTERGKGTDTQYF.

The chain carries TRBV12-3 or TRBV12-4 and TRBJ2-7; D remains unclear. Trimming took off 5 bases at V and 3 bases at J, with 14 bases between the two ends. CDR3 size: 14 residues. The CDR3 spells CASSVLDNYYEQYF. The CDR3 DNA reads TGTGCCAGCAGTGTTCTAGACAACTACTACGAGCAGTACTTC.

As concerns this clonotype: Since the CDR3 does not end with the conserved phenylalanine or tryptophan, this likely comes from a read error. The DNA is omitted, as the CDR3 cannot be located on it reliably, and the CDR3 follows TCRdb's listing. The V and J genes are TRBV7-3 and TRBJ1-2; the D call in the table, TRBD1, was not verified against the DNA. The length of the CDR3 is 13 amino acids, counting both ends. Germline V lookup: CDR1 SGHTA, CDR2 FQGTGA. This chain's CDR3 is CASSQTLGSGTGE.

In regard to this clonotype: At one end the junction does not follow the germline gene, possibly because of a read error. The V and J genes are TRBV10-3 and TRBJ1-2; possible D gene TRBD1, 6 bases. Germline values: CDR1 ENHRY, CDR2 SYGVKD. This CDR3 region has 14 residues. The CDR3 DNA is TGTGCCATCATGCGGACAGACGACACCTACGGGCAGTCCTTC. Translated: CAIMRTDDTYGQSF.

The genes are TRBV9 and TRBJ2-7; a weak D match, TRBD1 (5 bases). V gave up 0 bases and J gave up 1 base, with 8 bases separating them. The CDR3 runs 14 residues. Per the germline V gene, CDR1 is SGDLS and CDR2 is YYNGEE. CDR3 region: CASSVGAGSYEQYF. The CDR3 nucleotides are TGTGCCAGCAGCGTAGGGGCAGGGTCCTACGAGCAGTACTTC. The full variable domain, completed using reference TRBV9 and TRBJ2-7, is DSGVTQTPKHLITATGQRVTLRCSPRSGDLSVYWYQQSLDQGLQFLIQYYNGEERAKGNILERFSAQQFPDLHSELNLSSLELGDSALYFCASSVGAGSYEQYFGPGTRLTVT.